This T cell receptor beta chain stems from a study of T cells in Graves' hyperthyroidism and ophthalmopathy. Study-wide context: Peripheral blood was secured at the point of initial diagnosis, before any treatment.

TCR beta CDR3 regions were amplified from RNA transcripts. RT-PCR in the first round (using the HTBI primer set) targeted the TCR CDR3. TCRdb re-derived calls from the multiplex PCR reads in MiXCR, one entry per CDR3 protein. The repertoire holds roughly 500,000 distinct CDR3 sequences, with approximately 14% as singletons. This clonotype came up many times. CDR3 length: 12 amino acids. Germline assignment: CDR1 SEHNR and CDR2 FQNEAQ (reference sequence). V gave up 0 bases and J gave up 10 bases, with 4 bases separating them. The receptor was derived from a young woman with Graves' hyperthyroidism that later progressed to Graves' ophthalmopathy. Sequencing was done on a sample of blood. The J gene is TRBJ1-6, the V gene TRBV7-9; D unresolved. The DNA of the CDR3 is TGTGCCAGCAGCTTAGCGCACTCACCCCTCCACTTT. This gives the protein CASSLAHSPLHF.